This T cell receptor (beta chain) was sequenced during a study of early T cells in non-severe SARS-CoV-2 infection. The overall study: The input, bulk RNA from unsorted whole blood, was sequenced, and chains were unpaired.

Of note for this clonotype: Its target is unknown.

Individual cDNA molecules were tagged with unique molecular identifiers. One entry per CDR3 protein results from TCRdb running MiXCR on the 5' RACE reads. There are fewer than 60,000 distinct CDR3 sequences in the sample; 10% to 15% occur only once, and 9.1% lies in the top ten. The CDR3 extends over 15 amino acids. The J segment lost 0 bases and the V segment lost 3 bases, leaving 3 bases of the junction unmatched. The V gene's germline CDR1 is SGDLS and CDR2 YYNGEE. General study points: Comparison of clonotypes with VDJdb favored anti-spike CD8 responses while missing private and CD4 specificities.

This rearrangement joins TRBV9 to TRBJ2-4, with 7 bases aligning to TRBD1. Sequenced: whole blood. This receptor was obtained from an adult who was a healthcare worker with PCR-confirmed SARS-CoV-2 infection or an uninfected control (not recorded which). The CDR3 sequence is CASSGQGVAKNIQYF. The DNA for the CDR3 is TGTGCCAGCAGCGGACAGGGAGTAGCCAAAAACATTCAGTACTTC. Using reference TRBV9 and TRBJ2-4 for the parts outside the CDR3, the full variable domain is DSGVTQTPKHLITATGQRVTLRCSPRSGDLSVYWYQQSLDQGLQFLIQYYNGEERAKGNILERFSAQQFPDLHSELNLSSLELGDSALYFCASSGQGVAKNIQYFGAGTRLSVL.